A single sample gave rise to the 11 T cell receptor beta chains below, sequenced in a study of control samples from healthy donors and cancer patients. Data came from immunoSEQ multiplex PCR; TCRdb stores just in-frame clones and leaves some out. The sample has 170,000 or so clones; 80% to 95% are singletons. The sample comprised blood. The receptors come from a man in his late teens or twenties in good health.

In this sample, this clone turned up once. The rearrangement links TRBV25-1 to TRBJ1-2; 10 nucleotides align to TRBD1. V lost 7 bases to trimming and J lost 8 bases; unmatched junction nucleotides: 10. CDR1 and CDR2 from the germline V gene are MGHDK and SYGVNS. CDR3 length equals 14 residues. The CDR3, as DNA: TGTGCCAGCACCCCGACCGGGACAGGGGACGGCTACACCTTC. Its protein product is CASTPTGTGDGYTF.

This chain uses TRBV5-6 with TRBJ2-1; the D gene is possibly TRBD1 (6 bases). This CDR3 comprises 12 residues. The ends were cut back, 4 bases at V and 6 bases at J, with 8 bases in the middle. The germline V gene has CDR1 SGHDT and CDR2 YYEEEE. As DNA, the CDR3 is TGTGCCAGCAGCACAGGGTTCAATGAGCAGTTCTTC. Protein product: CASSTGFNEQFF.

The chain combines TRBV2 with TRBJ2-1; TRBD2 matches at 14 bases. The CDR3 has 22 amino acids. J was trimmed by 4 bases and V by 3 bases; bases with no gene match: 20. CDR1 and CDR2 from the germline V gene are SNHLY and FYNNEI. The CDR3 loop reads CASSDSRLAGGTPPKVYNEQFF. CDR3 coding DNA: TGTGCCAGCAGTGATTCTAGACTAGCGGGGGGGACCCCACCTAAGGTTTACAATGAGCAGTTCTTC. The complete variable domain, with remaining parts taken from reference TRBV2 and TRBJ2-1, reads EPEVTQTPSHQVTQMGQEVILRCVPISNHLYFYWYRQILGQKVEFLVSFYNNEISEKSEIFDDQFSVERPDGSNFTLKIRSTKLEDSAMYFCASSDSRLAGGTPPKVYNEQFFGPGTRLTVL.

J is TRBJ1-2 and V is TRBV29-1; possible D gene TRBD1, 6 bases. Germline lookup yields CDR1 SQVTM and CDR2 ANQGSEA. The CDR3 has 14 amino acids. V lost 3 bases to trimming and J lost 4 bases, with 15 bases between them. The CDR3 DNA reads as TGCAGCGTTGACGTCGGGGGCGGGGGCTATGGCTACACCTTC. Amino acid sequence: CSVDVGGGGYGYTF.

The genes are TRBV10-2 and TRBJ1-2; 7 nucleotides line up with TRBD1. The ends lost 6 bases at V and 0 bases at J; junction bases unmatched: 7. The CDR3 runs 15 residues. Germline V lookup: CDR1 WSHSY, CDR2 SAAADI. The CDR3 nucleotides are TGCGCCAGCAGACGGACAGGCTTAGCTAACTATGGCTACACCTTC. Amino acid sequence: CASRRTGLANYGYTF.

V is TRBV28 and J is TRBJ1-5; D is undetermined. CDR3 length equals 13 residues. V was pared by 1 base and J by 0 bases, with 1 base between. Germline V gene lookup returns CDR1 MDHEN and CDR2 SYDVKM. CDR3: CASSLFSNQPQHF. For the CDR3, the DNA is TGTGCCAGCAGTTTATTTAGCAATCAGCCCCAGCATTTT.

This clone appeared a single time. This chain connects TRBV10-3 to TRBJ2-7; 7 nucleotides align to TRBD1. The CDR3 sequence is 12 residues long. After removal of 6 bases from V and 6 bases from J, the junction contained 5 bases not matched to a gene. Germline loops: CDR1 ENHRY, CDR2 SYGVKD. The CDR3 sequence: CAISLQGIEQYF. Here the CDR3 DNA reads TGTGCCATCAGCCTACAGGGGATCGAGCAGTACTTC.

The chain couples TRBV10-3 to TRBJ2-1; D is possibly TRBD2 (5 bases). Germline CDR1 and CDR2: ENHRY and SYGVKD. V lost 3 bases, J lost 0 bases, and 9 bases lay in between. The CDR3 spans 15 residues. CDR3 DNA: TGTGCCATCAGTGACCCTGGGAGCTCCTACAATGAGCAGTTCTTC. Its translation is CAISDPGSSYNEQFF.

The chain employs TRBV18 and TRBJ2-1; 8 bases agree with TRBD2. CDR3 length: 17 residues. V shed 3 bases and J 4 bases; nucleotides not matched to a gene: 11. Looked up from germline, CDR1 is KGHSH and CDR2 is LQKENI. CDR3 residues: CASSPSGRGALYNEQFF. The CDR3 nucleotides read TGTGCCAGCTCACCCTCAGGGCGGGGGGCCCTATACAATGAGCAGTTCTTC.

This rearrangement joins TRBV6-1 to TRBJ2-7; D is ambiguous. V dropped 2 bases and J dropped 1 base, with 15 bases sitting between them. Germline assignment: CDR1 MNHNS and CDR2 SASEGT. The CDR3 has 16 residues. CDR3 sequence: CASSEWEAPRSYEQYF. The CDR3 DNA reads TGTGCCAGCAGTGAATGGGAAGCGCCTAGATCCTACGAGCAGTACTTC.

The chain has TRBV28 and TRBJ2-3; 10 bases are shared with TRBD2. CDR3 length: 16 residues. The junction had 9 bases not matched to a gene; V was cut back by 6 bases and J by 3 bases. The germline V gene has CDR1 MDHEN and CDR2 SYDVKM. CDR3 coding DNA: TGTGCCAGCAGCTTCGAAGCGGGGGGGCTTACAGATACGCAGTATTTT. Its translation: CASSFEAGGLTDTQYF.